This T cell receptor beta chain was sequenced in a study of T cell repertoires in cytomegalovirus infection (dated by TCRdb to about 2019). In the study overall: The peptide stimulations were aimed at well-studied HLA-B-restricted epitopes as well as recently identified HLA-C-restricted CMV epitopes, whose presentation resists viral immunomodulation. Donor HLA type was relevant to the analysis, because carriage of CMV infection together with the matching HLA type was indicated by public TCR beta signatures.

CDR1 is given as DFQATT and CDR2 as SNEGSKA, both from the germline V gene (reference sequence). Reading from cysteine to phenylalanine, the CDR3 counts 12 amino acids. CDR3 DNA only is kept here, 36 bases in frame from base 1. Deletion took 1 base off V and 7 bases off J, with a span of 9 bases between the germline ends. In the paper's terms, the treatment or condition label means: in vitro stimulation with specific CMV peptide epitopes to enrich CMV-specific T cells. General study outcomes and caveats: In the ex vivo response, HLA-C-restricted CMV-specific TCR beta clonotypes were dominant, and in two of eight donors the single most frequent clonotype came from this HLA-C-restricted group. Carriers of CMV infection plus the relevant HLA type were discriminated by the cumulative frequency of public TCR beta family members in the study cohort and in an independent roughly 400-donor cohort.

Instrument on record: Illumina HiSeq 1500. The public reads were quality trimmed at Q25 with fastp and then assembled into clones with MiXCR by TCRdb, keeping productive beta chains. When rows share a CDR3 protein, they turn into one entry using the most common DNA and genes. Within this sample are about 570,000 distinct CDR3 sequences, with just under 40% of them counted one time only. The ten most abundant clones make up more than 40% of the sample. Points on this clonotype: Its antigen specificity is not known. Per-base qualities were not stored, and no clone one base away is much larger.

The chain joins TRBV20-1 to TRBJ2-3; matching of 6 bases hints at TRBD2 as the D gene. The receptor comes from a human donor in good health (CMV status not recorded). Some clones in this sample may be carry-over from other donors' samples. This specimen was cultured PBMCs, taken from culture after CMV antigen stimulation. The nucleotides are TGCAGTGCTAGAGGGACTAAGTATACGCAGTATTTT. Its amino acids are CSARGTKYTQYF.